Listed here is a single TCR beta chain. This entry is derived from a study of blood T cell repertoires in COVID-19. The overall study: Collection of acute and convalescent COVID-19 samples took place in the United States, Italy and Spain. PBMCs, B-cell-depleted T cells, or T cells were the source of the cDNA or gDNA that made up the material.

Germline CDR1 reads MDHEN; CDR2 reads SYDVKM. The CDR3 totals 15 residues. V dropped 5 bases and J dropped 4; count of bases not matched to a gene: 5. Methods used by the authors: Amplified reference gene primers provided the basis for estimating nucleated cell counts. Data came from immunoSEQ multiplex PCR; TCRdb stores just in-frame clones and leaves some out. V and J calls and clone size are those listed in that table; D and trimming were worked out from the DNA. The sample contains approximately 180,000 clones, 75% to 90% of which appear only once. The sequence was collected from a man between 60 and 70 years old with acute or convalescent COVID-19. The chain carries TRBV28 and TRBJ2-2; 9 bases fit TRBD1. The sequenced sample consisted of peripheral blood. The DNA of the CDR3 is TGTGCCAGCAGTACCCCGGGACAGGGCACCGGGGAGCTGTTTTTT. It is translated as CASSTPGQGTGELFF.